The clone carrying this T cell receptor (beta chain) was seen a handful of times. Its antigen is still unknown. The data belong to a study of blood T cells in healthy people across ages. As for the study in general: Every two T cells gave about one barcoded beta molecule via template switching.

The CDR3 runs to 12 residues. Germline CDR1 reads SQVTM; CDR2 reads ANQGSEA. Sample-barcoded 5' priming and a J-beta primer mix drove a second PCR of roughly 6 to 12 cycles. Tagging of each cDNA molecule was performed by a template-switch adaptor with 12 random nucleotides. One entry per CDR3 protein results from TCRdb running MiXCR on the 5' RACE reads. The table lists roughly 1,000,000 distinct CDR3 sequences, 20% to 25% of them singletons. Overall study results and limits: Estimates based on one million T cells were treated as lower bounds.

These same records also appear under a second study, on T cells of mothers and their children.

Sequencing input: blood. The rearrangement joins TRBV29-1 to TRBJ2-5; D uncertain. The receptor was isolated from a girl aged 2 to 9 in good health. The CDR3 bases are TGCGGCGCCGGTCGCAGCCAAGAGACCCAGTACTTC. As protein: CGAGRSQETQYF.